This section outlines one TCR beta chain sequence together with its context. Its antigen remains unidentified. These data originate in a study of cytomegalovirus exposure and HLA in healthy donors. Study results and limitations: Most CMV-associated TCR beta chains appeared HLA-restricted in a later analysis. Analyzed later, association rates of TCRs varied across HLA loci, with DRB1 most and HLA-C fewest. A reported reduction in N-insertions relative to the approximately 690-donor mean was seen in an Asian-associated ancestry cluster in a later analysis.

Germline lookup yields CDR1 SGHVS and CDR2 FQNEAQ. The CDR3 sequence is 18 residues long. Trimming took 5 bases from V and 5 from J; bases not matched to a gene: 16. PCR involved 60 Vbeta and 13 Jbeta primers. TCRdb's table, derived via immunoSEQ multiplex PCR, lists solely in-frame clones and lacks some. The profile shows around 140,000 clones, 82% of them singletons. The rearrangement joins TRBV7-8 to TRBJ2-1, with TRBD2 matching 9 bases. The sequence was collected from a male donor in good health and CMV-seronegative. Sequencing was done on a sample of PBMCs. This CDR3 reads CASSPRASGVTRNNEQFF. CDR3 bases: TGTGCCAGCAGCCCCCGGGCTAGCGGGGTTACGAGAAACAATGAGCAGTTCTTC.